This entry is about one TCR beta chain. This CDR3 is 12 amino acids long. The V gene's germline CDR1 is SEHNR and CDR2 FQNEAQ (reference sequence). V dropped 7 bases and J dropped 7 bases, with 13 bases sitting between them. The data stem from a study of blood T cell repertoires in COVID-19. Here immunoSEQ multiplex PCR was the method, and the copy in TCRdb shows in-frame clones only, minus some. This sample has fewer than 120,000 clones, with about 70% found just once. V and J are TRBV7-9 and TRBJ1-2, with D tentatively TRBD1 (6 bases). The receptor was isolated from a woman aged 55-75 years with acute or convalescent COVID-19. The sample was peripheral blood. The CDR3 loop is CASTDRYSGYTF. The CDR3 DNA sequence: TGTGCCAGCACCGACAGGTATTCTGGCTACACCTTC.